This entry lists 9 T cell receptor beta chains sequenced from one sample in a study of identifying expanded T cells in peripheral blood. Using immunoSEQ multiplex PCR, the repertoire was profiled, and TCRdb retains in-frame clones only, with some absent. This sample has 81,000 or so clones; around 83% occur once, and the top ten carry around 19%. The sequenced sample was blood. These receptors came from a person between 18 and 69 years old in good health.

The gene calls are TRBV9 and TRBJ2-5, with 7 bases identical to TRBD1. The CDR3 consists of 17 residues. The trim removed 5 bases at V and 0 bases at J, leaving 13 bases unmatched. Germline V gene data show CDR1 as SGDLS and CDR2 as YYNGEE. The CDR3 nucleotides are TGTGCCAGCAGTGAACTTCCGGGACAGCAATACCAAGAGACCCAGTACTTC. Its protein is CASSELPGQQYQETQYF.

The V gene is TRBV28, the J gene TRBJ2-7, with a tentative D call TRBD1 (5 bases). From germline, CDR1 is MDHEN and CDR2 SYDVKM. V gave up 7 bases and J gave up 5 bases, with 15 bases separating them. The CDR3 is 13 amino acids. The CDR3 sequence is CASTWQGVDEQYF. The CDR3 DNA follows: TGTGCCAGCACTTGGCAGGGTGTTGACGAGCAGTACTTC.

This clone was detected only once. This chain connects TRBV4-2 to TRBJ2-7; 9 positions match TRBD1. CDR3 length: 14 residues. Germline V gives CDR1 LGHNA, CDR2 YNFKEQ. V shed 1 base and J 6 bases; nucleotides not matched to a gene: 4. The CDR3 spells CASSQATGGLEQYF. The CDR3 region has the DNA TGTGCCAGCAGCCAAGCGACAGGGGGGCTCGAGCAGTACTTC.

This clone was seen more than once but under ten times. The genes are TRBV11-1 and TRBJ2-1; TRBD2 aligns across 7 bases. The J segment lost 4 bases and the V segment lost 4 bases, leaving 4 bases of the junction unmatched. The CDR3 loop spans 14 amino acids. Germline CDR1 reads SGHAT; CDR2 reads FQDESV (reference sequence). For the CDR3, the DNA is TGTGCCAGCAGCTCCGCGGGGGTTTACAATGAGCAGTTCTTC. Translation: CASSSAGVYNEQFF.

To note about this clone: The sample carries other DNA sequences with the same CDR3. The chain couples TRBV28 to TRBJ1-5; D is possibly TRBD1 (5 bases). CDR1 is MDHEN and CDR2 is SYDVKM in the germline V gene. The CDR3 has 11 residues. The CDR3 protein is CASGGNQPQHF. CDR3 bases: TGTGCGTCCGGGGGGAATCAGCCCCAGCATTTT.

This clone was found once. The chain has TRBV28 and TRBJ1-1; D is perhaps TRBD1 (6 bases). The CDR3 totals 14 residues. The germline V gene has CDR1 MDHEN and CDR2 SYDVKM. V lost 5 bases, J lost 3 bases, and 13 bases lay in between. CDR3 loop: CASSTSGDYTEAFF. CDR3 DNA sequence: TGTGCCAGCAGTACTTCAGGGGACTACACTGAAGCTTTCTTT.

The chain joins TRBV6-5 to TRBJ2-2, with D possibly matching TRBD1 (5 bases). This CDR3 region has 14 residues. Germline V gives CDR1 MNHEY, CDR2 SVGAGI. Between the trimmed V and J ends, which lost 0 bases and 3 bases, there was a span of 5 bases. CDR3 in DNA: TGTGCCAGCAGTTACTCCAGGGACACCGGGGAGCTGTTTTTT. It encodes CASSYSRDTGELFF.

The chain carries TRBV19 and TRBJ1-5; no clear D gene. Germline values: CDR1 LNHDA, CDR2 SQIVND (reference sequence). CDR3 size: 14 residues. V lost 3 bases to trimming and J lost 6 bases, with 12 bases between them. The CDR3 nucleotides are TGTGCCAGTAGTATCGGCCCGGGTCCTCAGCCCCAGCATTTT. Residues: CASSIGPGPQPQHF.

The V gene is TRBV18, the J gene TRBJ2-1, with TRBD1 matching 8 bases. The CDR3 is 14 amino acids. With V trimmed by 8 bases and J by 6 bases, 9 bases remained unmatched. Germline V gene lookup returns CDR1 KGHSH and CDR2 LQKENI. CDR3 bases: TGTGCCAGCCGAGTGGACAGGGCCCGCAATGAGCAGTTCTTC. Translated, it gives CASRVDRARNEQFF.